The entry below describes one T cell receptor (beta chain). This clonotype has a handful of counts. This clone's antigen is unknown. One base away there is no much larger clone; base qualities are not given. The data were obtained in a study of T cell repertoires in cytomegalovirus infection (dated by TCRdb to between 2019 and 2020). Broadly, across the study: The peptide stimulations were aimed at well-studied HLA-B-restricted epitopes as well as recently identified HLA-C-restricted CMV epitopes, whose presentation resists viral immunomodulation. The HLA type of each donor mattered for the analysis, because public TCR beta signatures pointed to carriage of CMV infection along with the matching HLA type. Overall study results and their limits: The ex vivo response was dominated by HLA-C-restricted CMV-specific TCR beta clonotypes, which also provided the single most frequent clonotype in two of eight donors. Carriers of CMV infection plus the relevant HLA type were discriminated by the cumulative frequency of public TCR beta family members in the study cohort and in an independent roughly 350-donor cohort.

The treatment or condition label, as the study defines it: in vitro stimulation with specific CMV peptide epitopes to enrich CMV-specific T cells. Sequencer: Illumina HiSeq 1500. TCRdb trimmed the raw reads at Q25, called clones with MiXCR and kept productive beta chains. Entries are consolidated by CDR3 protein sequence, retaining the most common genes and DNA. Counted in this sample were around 230,000 distinct CDR3 sequences; about 40% of them appeared once. The ten largest clones represent around 64% of the sample. There are 15 amino acids in the CDR3, from cysteine to phenylalanine inclusive. The CDR3 DNA has 45 bases and is translated from base 1. From V the trimming removes 4 bases and from J it removes 5 bases, while the gene matches leave 11 bases of the junction unaccounted for. CDR1 is given as MNHEY and CDR2 as SMNVEV, both from the germline V gene (reference sequence).

The chain is made from TRBV27 and TRBJ2-7, and TRBD1 matches 7 of the central bases. This receptor was identified in a human donor in good health (CMV status not recorded). Some clones in this sample may be carry-over from other donors' samples. The starting material was CD8+ T cells from cultured PBMCs, obtained from culture after CMV antigen stimulation. The nucleotide sequence reads as follows: TGTGCCAGCAGTTGGACGCCGGGACAGAGGAACGAGCAGTACTTC. The translation is CASSWTPGQRNEQYF.